Following are 22 T cell receptor beta chains from one sample sequenced in a study of shared clonotypes between healthy human individuals. TCRdb's table, derived via immunoSEQ multiplex PCR, lists solely in-frame clones and lacks some. The repertoire includes approximately 2,200,000 clones, 85% to 95% of them detected once, and about 1.5% sits in the top ten. It was CD45RO-negative cells, positively selected for CCR7, that made up naive CD8 cells, with terminally differentiated effector memory CD45RA+ cells excluded. Source material: naive CD8+ T cells from PBMCs. All receptors come from a man between 18 and 35 years old in good health. Some clones in this sample may be carry-over from other donors' samples.

The gene calls are TRBV7-3 and TRBJ1-1; 8 bases match TRBD1. There are 15 residues in the CDR3. Losses at the gene ends were 5 bases for V and 4 bases for J; bases not matched to a gene: 9. The germline V gene has CDR1 SGHTA and CDR2 FQGTGA. This CDR3 is CASSVGTGGSTEAFF. As DNA, the CDR3 is TGTGCCAGCAGCGTAGGGACAGGCGGATCCACTGAAGCTTTCTTT.

The rearrangement links TRBV5-3 to TRBJ1-2; D gene ambiguous. TRBV5-3 is an ORF, and what it does is uncertain. The CDR3 has 14 residues. V was pared by 0 bases and J by 2 bases, with 8 bases between. CDR3 protein: CARSLGQRNYGYTF. DNA of the CDR3: TGTGCCAGAAGCTTGGGGCAGAGGAACTATGGCTACACCTTC.

This clone was counted a few times. The rearrangement links TRBV13 to TRBJ1-2; D is ambiguous. Trimming stripped 4 bases from V and 2 bases from J, with 11 bases between. The germline gives CDR1 PRHDT, CDR2 FYEKMQ (reference sequence). This CDR3 has 14 residues. The CDR3: CASSSKPFNYGYTF. The CDR3 region has the DNA TGTGCCAGCAGCTCGAAGCCATTCAACTATGGCTACACCTTC.

V gene TRBV18 combines with J gene TRBJ2-1, with 8 bases that match TRBD2. V lost 1 base to trimming and J lost 8 bases; unmatched junction nucleotides: 7. The CDR3 has 15 residues. The germline gives CDR1 KGHSH, CDR2 LQKENI. The CDR3 DNA sequence: TGTGCCAGCTCACCACTACTAGCGGTTGGCGATGAGCAGTTCTTC. Its protein product is CASSPLLAVGDEQFF.

In the case of this clone: Other nucleotide sequences from this sample produce the same CDR3. The chain couples TRBV9 to TRBJ2-2; tentative D call: TRBD2 (5 bases). V was clipped by 0 bases and J by 1 base, with 7 bases between them. The CDR3 runs 15 residues. Germline V gives CDR1 SGDLS, CDR2 YYNGEE. In DNA, the CDR3 is TGTGCCAGCAGCGTAGGAGGGCTGAACACCGGGGAGCTGTTTTTT. Amino acid sequence: CASSVGGLNTGELFF.

The rearrangement uses TRBV5-4 and TRBJ2-1; D is ambiguous. The CDR3 has 15 residues. Trimming cost V 0 bases and J 0 bases, with 7 bases left between them. Germline assignment: CDR1 SGHNT and CDR2 YYREEE (reference sequence). In DNA, the CDR3 is TGTGCCAGCAGCTTGGGATCGAGCTCCTACAATGAGCAGTTCTTC. It translates to CASSLGSSSYNEQFF.

This chain uses TRBV7-6 with TRBJ2-7; TRBD2 matches at 11 bases. This CDR3 spans 19 amino acids. V lost 0 bases and J lost 5; bases outside the gene matches: 15. Germline V gives CDR1 SGHVS, CDR2 FNYEAQ. Here the CDR3 reads CASSLAVEPSGRSPDEQYF. CDR3 coding DNA: TGTGCCAGCAGCTTAGCCGTAGAGCCTAGCGGGAGGTCGCCTGACGAGCAGTACTTC.

Concerning this clone: In the same sample, other DNA sequences code for this CDR3. The rearrangement links TRBV5-1 to TRBJ2-2; no clear D. The germline V and J ends were trimmed by 0 bases and 6 bases, with 6 bases remaining between them. This CDR3 contains 13 residues. The germline V gene encodes CDR1 SGHRS and CDR2 YFSETQ. The CDR3 region has the DNA TGCGCCAGCAGCTTGGTCGGGCCCGGGGAGCTGTTTTTT. Translation gives CASSLVGPGELFF. The full variable domain, in which reference TRBV5-1 and TRBJ2-2 provide the parts outside the CDR3, is KAGVTQTPRYLIKTRGQQVTLSCSPISGHRSVSWYQQTPGQGLQFLFEYFSETQRNKGNFPGRFSGRQFSNSRSEMNVSTLELGDSALYLCASSLVGPGELFFGEGSRLTVL.

V and J are TRBV4-1 and TRBJ1-3, with D perhaps matching TRBD1 (6 bases). V dropped 3 bases and J dropped 2 bases, with 11 bases sitting between them. CDR1 MGHRA and CDR2 YSYEKL come from the germline V gene. This CDR3 contains 15 residues. CDR3 region: CASSQGYRAGNTIYF. For the CDR3, the DNA is TGCGCCAGCAGCCAGGGCTACAGGGCTGGAAACACCATATATTTT.

CDR3 in amino acids: CSVVGGTVHEQYF. The CDR3 DNA follows: TGCAGCGTGGTGGGGGGAACGGTCCACGAGCAGTACTTC. This sequence joins TRBV29-1 and TRBJ2-7; tentative D call: TRBD2 (6 bases). CDR1 is SQVTM, CDR2 ANQGSEA, per germline. CDR3 length: 13 residues. V gave up 6 bases and J gave up 5 bases, with 17 bases separating them.

The gene calls are TRBV11-2 and TRBJ2-7, with D possibly being TRBD1 (5 bases). The CDR3 length is 13 residues. V lost 1 base, J lost 4 bases, and 8 bases lay in between. Germline assignment: CDR1 SGHAT and CDR2 FQNNGV. The CDR3 loop is CASSLGRQYEQYF. In DNA form, the CDR3 reads TGTGCCAGCAGCTTAGGTCGACAGTACGAGCAGTACTTC.

CDR3 bases: TGTGCCAGCAGCTACGGGGCGGGAAGCCACACCGGGGAGCTGTTTTTT. It yields the protein CASSYGAGSHTGELFF. The chain links TRBV9 to TRBJ2-2; D may be TRBD2 (6 bases). Germline assignment: CDR1 SGDLS and CDR2 YYNGEE. The ends were cut back, 4 bases at V and 3 bases at J, with 16 bases in the middle. The CDR3 sequence is 16 residues long. Filled out from reference TRBV9 and TRBJ2-2, the complete variable domain reads DSGVTQTPKHLITATGQRVTLRCSPRSGDLSVYWYQQSLDQGLQFLIQYYNGEERAKGNILERFSAQQFPDLHSELNLSSLELGDSALYFCASSYGAGSHTGELFFGEGSRLTVL.

This clone was recorded once. Germline and junction disagree at one end, which may indicate a read error. The rearrangement joins TRBV29-1 to TRBJ1-2, with D hard to call. The V gene's germline CDR1 is SQVTM and CDR2 ANQGSEA. The CDR3 is made up of 11 amino acids. CDR3 residues: CGVVTNYGYTF. The CDR3 region has the DNA TGCGGCGTTGTCACTAACTATGGCTACACCTTC.

The sample holds one count of this clone. In the same sample, other DNA sequences code for this CDR3. V and J are TRBV15 and TRBJ2-7, with D unresolved. The V and J ends lost 1 base and 1 base respectively, with 5 bases between them. Per the germline V gene, CDR1 is LNHNV and CDR2 is YYDKDF (reference sequence). The CDR3 is 13 residues long. CDR3 amino acids: CATSRGESYEQYF. For the CDR3, the DNA is TGTGCCACCAGCAGAGGTGAATCCTACGAGCAGTACTTC.

Of note for this clone: In the same sample, other DNA sequences code for this CDR3. The chain couples TRBV9 to TRBJ2-6; unclear D gene. V dropped 2 bases and J dropped 0 bases, with 3 bases sitting between them. The CDR3 consists of 14 residues. In germline, CDR1 is SGDLS, CDR2 YYNGEE. The CDR3 DNA follows: TGTGCCAGCAGCGTCGACTCTGGGGCCAACGTCCTGACTTTC. It translates to CASSVDSGANVLTF.

The chain uses TRBV27 and TRBJ2-7, with D tentatively TRBD1 (6 bases). The germline CDR1 and CDR2 sequences are MNHEY and SMNVEV (reference sequence). CDR3 size: 14 residues. Deletions cut 3 bases from V and 3 bases from J, with 12 bases between. CDR3 nucleotides: TGTGCCAGCAGTTTTGTTGGACAGATCTACGAGCAGTACTTC. Protein: CASSFVGQIYEQYF.

V gene TRBV7-6 combines with J gene TRBJ2-7, with 10 bases matching TRBD1. V dropped 5 bases and J dropped 5; count of bases not matched to a gene: 3. CDR1 is SGHVS and CDR2 is FNYEAQ in the germline V gene. The CDR3 totals 13 residues. The CDR3 DNA follows: TGTGCCAGCAGCACGGACAGGGGGAACGAGCAGTACTTC. Its protein is CASSTDRGNEQYF.

The chain recombines TRBV18 with TRBJ1-1; 7 bases are shared with TRBD1. Losses at the gene ends were 3 bases for V and 2 bases for J; bases not matched to a gene: 6. Germline CDR1 reads KGHSH; CDR2 reads LQKENI. The CDR3 spans 15 residues. CDR3 nucleotide sequence: TGTGCCAGCTCACCTTTGACAGGGACAAACACTGAAGCTTTCTTT. Translation gives CASSPLTGTNTEAFF.

J is TRBJ2-4 and V is TRBV28; D perhaps matches TRBD1 (7 bases). Between the trimmed V and J ends, which lost 6 bases and 0 bases, there was a span of 24 bases. Germline V lookup: CDR1 MDHEN, CDR2 SYDVKM. This CDR3 has 19 residues. The CDR3 loop is CASSGGGTVGYLAKNIQYF. CDR3 sequence (DNA): TGTGCCAGCAGCGGGGGTGGGACAGTGGGCTATCTAGCCAAAAACATTCAGTACTTC.

The V and J genes are TRBV30 and TRBJ2-7, with D perhaps matching TRBD2 (5 bases). CDR3 length: 14 residues. The germline V and J ends were trimmed by 0 bases and 3 bases, with 12 bases remaining between them. Germline V gene sequence: CDR1 GTSNPN, CDR2 SVGIG (reference sequence). The CDR3 coding sequence is TGTGCCTGGAGTGTTGGCGGGTTCGTCTACGAGCAGTACTTC. This sequence encodes CAWSVGGFVYEQYF.

The chain joins TRBV28 to TRBJ2-7; TRBD2 is a possible D gene (5 bases). V was clipped by 6 bases and J by 3 bases, with 18 bases between them. The germline gives CDR1 MDHEN, CDR2 SYDVKM. CDR3 length: 15 residues. CDR3 residues: CASSSRLGRDYEQYF. The CDR3, as DNA: TGTGCCAGCAGCAGCCGGCTAGGACGGGACTACGAGCAGTACTTC.

This clone is a singleton in its sample. The CDR3 loop reads CASRGTEFNYGYTF. The CDR3 bases are TGTGCCAGCAGGGGGACGGAATTTAACTATGGCTACACCTTC. This chain uses TRBV6-1 with TRBJ1-2; a possible D gene is TRBD1 (5 bases). There are 14 residues in the CDR3. Per germline, CDR1 MNHNS and CDR2 SASEGT. Trimming took 6 bases from V and 1 from J, leaving 12 bases between them.